This T cell receptor (beta chain) was recovered during a study of prognosis after radiotherapy for stage I lung cancer. The wider study: Among roughly 7 patients the tumors were squamous cell carcinoma, and among twelve they were adenocarcinoma.

The germline CDR1 and CDR2 sequences are MRHNA and SNTAGT. The CDR3 spans 14 residues. The V segment lost 6 bases and the J segment 6 bases; nucleotides outside the gene matches: 5. Multiplex PCR, run in two rounds, amplified TCR beta CDR3 from genomic DNA. Primers targeting each individual TRBV and TRBJ gene were applied in first-round PCR. Universal primers primed the second round of PCR. MiXCR was run by TCRdb on the multiplex PCR reads, yielding one entry per CDR3 protein. The table lists some 28,000 distinct CDR3 sequences, about a third of them singletons, with 9.5% to 13% in the top ten. This clonotype was found many times. All patients showed node-negative disease on CT and PET/CT and lacked prior chemotherapy, radiotherapy or other malignancies.

The rearrangement joins TRBV6-4 to TRBJ2-2, with TRBD1 matching over 9 bases. The clonotype was recovered from a donor aged 50 or older with non-small cell lung cancer. Sequenced material: PBMCs, taken before or after stereotactic body radiation therapy (not recorded which). The CDR3: CASRTGGDSGELFF. For the CDR3, the DNA is TGTGCCAGCAGGACAGGGGGTGATTCCGGGGAGCTGTTTTTT.